Listed below are T cell receptor beta chains from one sample, sequenced in a study of blood T cell repertoires in COVID-19. This table comes from immunoSEQ multiplex PCR, and its TCRdb copy is limited to in-frame clones, with some not included. The table includes 50,000 to 75,000 clones, 87% detected once. The specimen sequenced was peripheral blood. The receptors originated from a man aged 55 to 70 with acute or convalescent COVID-19. Both conserved end residues are part of each CDR3. D genes are given only for firm matches. Where a row states a size, it is once, few, many or the class of an expanded clone; other rows omit it.

j_call | d_call | v_call | clone_size | cdr3_nt | cdr3_aa
TRBJ1-2 | - | TRBV2 | few | TGTGCCAGCAACCAGGCCTCAGCTCGGGGCTACACCTTC | CASNQASARGYTF
TRBJ2-1 | - | TRBV7-9 | - | TGTGCCAGCAGCTTCCGACCGGGAGAGGAGTTCTTC | CASSFRPGEEFF
TRBJ1-6 | TRBD1 | TRBV9 | - | TGTGCCAGCAGCGGGCAGGGGGCAAGGTCACCCCTCCACTTT | CASSGQGARSPLHF
TRBJ2-2 | - | TRBV9 | - | TGTGCCAGCAGCGTATTAGGGGCGAACACCGGGGAGCTGTTTTTT | CASSVLGANTGELFF
TRBJ1-2 | - | TRBV7-9 | - | TGTGCCAGCAGCTTAGCGGTGGACTTGACAGGCGTCTATGGCTACACCTTC | CASSLAVDLTGVYGYTF
TRBJ2-7 | TRBD2 | TRBV5-6 | - | TGTGCCAGCAGCTTGGATCTAGCGGGGGGGCTGTACGAGCAGTACTTC | CASSLDLAGGLYEQYF
TRBJ2-2 | - | TRBV19 | - | TGTGCCAGTAGTATGAGAGTCGGGGAGCTGTTTTTT | CASSMRVGELFF
TRBJ2-3 | - | TRBV5-1 | - | TGCGCCAGCAGCTTGGCCCAGGGGTTGGGAATAGATACGCAGTATTTT | CASSLAQGLGIDTQYF
TRBJ1-4 | - | TRBV7-9 | - | TGTGCCAGCAGCTTCAGACAGGTCACGGAAAAACTGTTTTTT | CASSFRQVTEKLFF
TRBJ2-7 | TRBD2 | TRBV6-2/TRBV6-3 | - | TGTGCCAGCAGTTTAGCGGGGGGAGCGGACGAGCAGTACTTC | CASSLAGGADEQYF
TRBJ1-5 | - | TRBV19 | - | TGTGCCAGTCACATACCAGGGGCAAATAGCAATCAGCCCCAGCATTTT | CASHIPGANSNQPQHF
TRBJ1-1 | - | TRBV4-3 | - | TGCGCCAGCAGCCTCGCAGGGTTAGACACTGAAGCTTTCTTT | CASSLAGLDTEAFF
TRBJ1-6 | TRBD1 | TRBV6-1 | - | TGTGCCAGCAGTGAGTTCAGGGGGAATTCACCCCTCCACTTT | CASSEFRGNSPLHF
TRBJ1-2 | TRBD1 | TRBV19 | once | TGTGCCAGTAGTATGACAGGGGGCGCCGGCTATGGCTACACCTTC | CASSMTGGAGYGYTF
TRBJ2-5 | TRBD1 | TRBV5-1 | - | TGCGCCAGCAGCCGGACAGGGCGAGAGACCCAGTACTTC | CASSRTGRETQYF
TRBJ1-4 | - | TRBV28 | - | TGTGCCAGCAGTTTCGTGGCGGGGCAGGGCTCTGAAAAACTGTTTTTT | CASSFVAGQGSEKLFF
TRBJ1-4 | - | TRBV2 | - | TGTGCCAGCATCGGCCCTAGAAGGAAACTGTTTTTT | CASIGPRRKLFF
TRBJ1-6 | TRBD1 | TRBV19 | - | TGTGCCAGTAGTTACGGACAGGGTGTGTATTCACCCCTCCACTTT | CASSYGQGVYSPLHF
TRBJ2-5 | TRBD2 | TRBV7-3 | few | TGTGCCAGCAGCTTAACAGGCGGGGGGGCAGAGACCCAGTACTTC | CASSLTGGGAETQYF
TRBJ2-5 | - | TRBV12-3/TRBV12-4 | - | TGTGCCAGCAGCCCCAACCAAGAGACCCAGTACTTC | CASSPNQETQYF
TRBJ1-5 | - | TRBV7-2 | - | TGTGCCAGCAGCCGTCGGGTCGACACTAGAGGCAATCAGCCCCAGCATTTT | CASSRRVDTRGNQPQHF
TRBJ1-3 | - | TRBV7-8 | - | TGTGCCAGCAGCCCAAGGGGGGGCTCTGGAAACACCATATATTTT | CASSPRGGSGNTIYF
TRBJ1-6 | TRBD1 | TRBV11-2 | - | TGTGCCAGCAGCTTAAGAGGGGGCCCCAACAATGATTATAATTCACCCCTCCACTTT | CASSLRGGPNNDYNSPLHF
TRBJ2-5 | TRBD2 | TRBV7-6 | - | TGTGCCAGCAGCTTAGCCTTGGGACTAGAAGAGACCCAGTACTTC | CASSLALGLEETQYF
TRBJ1-5 | - | TRBV10-1 | - | TGCGCCAGCAGTGATACGCTAAATCAGCCCCAGCATTTT | CASSDTLNQPQHF
TRBJ1-2 | TRBD1 | TRBV27 | - | TGTGCCAGCAGACCACTTGGGGGACAGGGGCTCCTTTCCTTTGGCTACACCTTC | CASRPLGGQGLLSFGYTF
TRBJ2-2 | TRBD2 | TRBV13 | few | TGTGCCAGCAGCTTAGGGGTCGGGACTAGCGCCGGGGAGCTGTTTTTT | CASSLGVGTSAGELFF
TRBJ2-3 | - | TRBV3-1/TRBV3-2 | - | TGTGCCAGCAGCCACGCGGGGAGGACAGATACGCAGTATTTT | CASSHAGRTDTQYF
TRBJ2-1 | TRBD2 | TRBV9 | - | TGTGCCAGCAGCGTTAGCGGGGGGGTATACAATGAGCAGTTCTTC | CASSVSGGVYNEQFF
TRBJ2-2 | - | TRBV19 | - | TGTGCCAGTAAAGGGGGAAAGTTCTCGAACACCGGGGAGCTGTTTTTT | CASKGGKFSNTGELFF
TRBJ1-5 | - | TRBV9 | - | TGTGCCAGCAGCGGCACGGTAAATCAGCCCCAGCATTTT | CASSGTVNQPQHF
TRBJ1-2 | - | TRBV9 | once | TGTGCCAGCAGCGTAGAGGGAGGGGGCTACACCTTC | CASSVEGGGYTF
TRBJ1-1 | TRBD1 | TRBV18 | - | TGTGCCAGCTCACCACCCATGGGACAGATGAACACTGAAGCTTTCTTT | CASSPPMGQMNTEAFF
TRBJ1-6 | TRBD1 | TRBV10-3 | - | TGTGCCATCGGGGGGACAGAGAATAATTCACCCCTCCACTTT | CAIGGTENNSPLHF
TRBJ1-1 | - | TRBV12-3/TRBV12-4 | - | TGTGCCAGCAGTATTCGGTTAAACACTGAAGCTTTCTTT | CASSIRLNTEAFF
TRBJ1-1 | TRBD1 | TRBV18 | - | TGTGCCAGCTCATCTACCGGGACAGGGAACACTGAAGCTTTCTTT | CASSSTGTGNTEAFF
TRBJ2-2 | - | TRBV5-1 | - | TGCGCCAGCAGACTGAGGGAGGCCGGGGAGCTGTTTTTT | CASRLREAGELFF